These 21 T cell receptor beta chains came from one sample sequenced in a study of shared clonotypes between healthy human individuals. Assay: immunoSEQ multiplex PCR; the TCRdb copy retains only in-frame clones and omits some. The repertoire holds about 1 million clones, with around 74% as singletons. The sequenced sample consisted of memory CD4+ T cells sorted from blood. The subset: CD45RA-negative fraction. The receptor source for this set is a man aged 18 to 30 in good health.

This clone came up a few times. The chain recombines TRBV5-1 with TRBJ2-2, with D perhaps matching TRBD1 (7 bases). Germline V gives CDR1 SGHRS, CDR2 YFSETQ. CDR3 size: 16 residues. The germline V and J ends were trimmed by 4 bases and 6 bases, with 19 bases remaining between them. CDR3 in amino acids: CASSVGGTVLAGELFF. The CDR3 DNA reads TGCGCCAGCAGCGTTGGAGGGACAGTACTAGCCGGGGAGCTGTTTTTT.

The chain links TRBV5-1 to TRBJ2-7; 13 bases agree with TRBD2. The germline gives CDR1 SGHRS, CDR2 YFSETQ. After removal of 2 bases from V and 6 bases from J, the junction contained 8 bases not matched to a gene. The CDR3 is made up of 16 amino acids. CDR3 in DNA: TGCGCCAGCAGCTTCTCCGGGACTAGCGGGAAAGGCGAGCAGTACTTC. Its translation is CASSFSGTSGKGEQYF.

Regarding this clone: Given a much more abundant clone one base away, this may be a read error. Other DNA sequences in the same sample also yield this CDR3. V usage is TRBV7-9 and J usage is TRBJ1-3; D is unclear. This CDR3 has 12 amino acids. Between the trimmed V and J ends, which lost 5 bases and 4 bases, there was a span of 6 bases. CDR1 and CDR2 (germline): SEHNR, FQNEAQ (reference sequence). The CDR3 spells CASSLVGNTIYF. CDR3 nucleotide sequence: TGTGCCAGCAGCCTGGTGGGAAACACCATATATTTT.

The V and J genes are TRBV29-1 and TRBJ1-4; 8 bases match TRBD1. Germline loops: CDR1 SQVTM, CDR2 ANQGSEA. This CDR3 is built from 16 residues. V gave up 1 base and J gave up 3 bases; unmatched junction bases: 7. For the CDR3, the DNA is TGCAGCGTTGAAGGGGGGGCAGGGGGCGCTAATGAAAAACTGTTTTTT. Amino acid sequence: CSVEGGAGGANEKLFF.

V and J are TRBV7-9 and TRBJ2-7; D is perhaps TRBD1 (6 bases). V was shortened by 0 bases and J by 2 bases, with 11 bases between the two germline ends. This CDR3 has 15 amino acids. CDR1 SEHNR and CDR2 FQNEAQ come from the germline V gene (reference sequence). CDR3 residues: CASSLAGTLTYEQYF. Here the CDR3 DNA reads TGTGCCAGCAGCTTAGCCGGGACACTTACCTACGAGCAGTACTTC.

The chain joins TRBV19 to TRBJ1-1; D gene unclear. V shed 6 bases and J shed 1 base, with 12 bases lying between them. CDR3 size: 14 residues. Germline V gene data show CDR1 as LNHDA and CDR2 as SQIVND (reference sequence). The CDR3 DNA follows: TGTGCCAGTAGGTCCCGGACGGAGAACACTGAAGCTTTCTTT. This sequence encodes CASRSRTENTEAFF.

The chain joins TRBV11-2 to TRBJ2-2; 7 bases agree with TRBD2. V dropped 5 bases and J dropped 5; count of bases not matched to a gene: 11. CDR1 and CDR2 (germline): SGHAT, FQNNGV. This CDR3 is built from 16 residues. This chain's CDR3 is CASSRLGGSLTGELFF. The DNA for the CDR3 is TGTGCCAGCAGCCGATTAGGCGGGAGTTTGACCGGGGAGCTGTTTTTT.

The J gene is TRBJ2-3, the V gene TRBV2, with a tentative D call TRBD2 (6 bases). The CDR3 has 13 residues. V shed 7 bases and J shed 0 bases, with 8 bases lying between them. Per the germline V gene, CDR1 is SNHLY and CDR2 is FYNNEI. As DNA, the CDR3 is TGTGCCAGCAAAGGGACTAGCACAGATACGCAGTATTTT. As protein: CASKGTSTDTQYF.

The chain carries TRBV7-2 and TRBJ1-6, with a weak D call TRBD1 (5 bases). CDR3 length: 17 residues. The V gene's germline CDR1 is SGHTA and CDR2 FQGNSA. Trimming stripped 1 base from V and 7 bases from J, with 17 bases between. As DNA, the CDR3 is TGTGCCAGCAGCTTAGTAACGGGGACGCGGGCGAATTCACCCCTCCACTTT. The encoded protein is CASSLVTGTRANSPLHF.

The chain has TRBV19 and TRBJ1-6; D unclear. Germline V gene data show CDR1 as LNHDA and CDR2 as SQIVND (reference sequence). This CDR3 is 13 amino acids long. V was trimmed by 6 bases and J by 5 bases, leaving 8 bases between them. The CDR3 DNA reads TGTGCCAGTAGGTTCAGCCATAATTCACCCCTCCACTTT. Encoded protein: CASRFSHNSPLHF.

The chain combines TRBV30 with TRBJ1-3; D ambiguous. Trimming removed 4 bases at V and 1 base at J, with 5 bases between. The CDR3 extends over 12 amino acids. Germline CDR1 GTSNPN, CDR2 SVGIG (reference sequence). The CDR3 nucleotides read TGTGCCTGGACCTTGTCTGGAAACACCATATATTTT. It translates to CAWTLSGNTIYF.

This chain uses TRBV5-6 with TRBJ2-1; maybe TRBD2 (6 bases). There are 17 residues in the CDR3. Trimming shortened V by 6 bases and J by 5 bases, and 24 bases separated the two germline ends. Per the germline V gene, CDR1 is SGHDT and CDR2 is YYEEEE. Written as DNA, the CDR3 is TGTGCCAGCATTTCCCAGCGTGCCAGCGGGTATCACAATGAGCAGTTCTTC. This translates into CASISQRASGYHNEQFF. The variable domain in full, completed from reference TRBV5-6 and TRBJ2-1, reads DAGVTQSPTHLIKTRGQQVTLRCSPKSGHDTVSWYQQALGQGPQFIFQYYEEEERQRGNFPDRFSGHQFPNYSSELNVNALLLGDSALYLCASISQRASGYHNEQFFGPGTRLTVL.

This chain joins TRBV27 and TRBJ2-1, with 12 bases identical to TRBD2. The V gene end was trimmed by 2 bases and the J gene end by 9 bases; junction bases not matched to a gene: 11. The V gene's germline CDR1 is MNHEY and CDR2 SMNVEV (reference sequence). The CDR3 consists of 17 residues. This chain's CDR3 is CASSLKGRLAGDAEQFF. The CDR3 region has the DNA TGTGCCAGCAGTTTAAAGGGTAGACTAGCGGGAGACGCTGAGCAGTTCTTC.

The chain uses TRBV12-5 and TRBJ2-7; D is ambiguous. Looked up from germline, CDR1 is LGHNT and CDR2 is FRNRAP. V was clipped by 2 bases and J by 0 bases, with 8 bases between them. The CDR3 consists of 14 residues. Here the CDR3 reads CASGLFHSSYEQYF. CDR3 nucleotides: TGTGCTAGTGGTTTGTTTCACAGCTCCTACGAGCAGTACTTC.

The chain is built from TRBV5-1 and TRBJ2-3; no definite D call. Deletions cut 6 bases from V and 7 bases from J, with 21 bases between. The CDR3 loop spans 15 amino acids. From germline, CDR1 is SGHRS and CDR2 YFSETQ. The CDR3 loop reads CASTPPGVQSHTQYF. In DNA form, the CDR3 reads TGCGCCAGCACCCCGCCAGGCGTTCAATCCCATACGCAGTATTTT.

This sequence joins TRBV14 and TRBJ2-2, with D perhaps matching TRBD2 (6 bases). This CDR3 is built from 14 residues. V was shortened by 5 bases and J by 7 bases, with 14 bases between the two germline ends. Germline V gene sequence: CDR1 SGHDN, CDR2 FVKESK. The CDR3 DNA reads TGTGCCAGCAGCTCCGGGACTTATGTCGGGGAGCTGTTTTTT. Amino acid sequence: CASSSGTYVGELFF.

The chain uses TRBV30 and TRBJ2-1; D not certain. CDR1 and CDR2 (germline): GTSNPN, SVGIG (reference sequence). The CDR3 sequence is 11 residues long. The ends were cut back, 3 bases at V and 5 bases at J, with 5 bases in the middle. The CDR3 DNA follows: TGTGCCTGGAGGCCCCACAATGAGCAGTTCTTC. Translation gives CAWRPHNEQFF.

This sequence joins TRBV10-2 and TRBJ1-5, with D possibly TRBD1 on 5 matching bases. The CDR3 loop spans 14 amino acids. V was shortened by 2 bases and J by 4 bases, with 9 bases between the two germline ends. Germline CDR1 is WSHSY and CDR2 is SAAADI. The CDR3 sequence is CASSERQFNQPQHF. DNA of the CDR3: TGCGCCAGCAGTGAGCGACAGTTTAATCAGCCCCAGCATTTT.

V and J are TRBV7-9 and TRBJ2-5, with 8 bases identical to TRBD1. The ends lost 1 base at V and 4 bases at J; junction bases unmatched: 2. CDR1 SEHNR and CDR2 FQNEAQ come from the germline V gene (reference sequence). This CDR3 is 14 amino acids long. CDR3: CASSLVDRGETQYF. Here the CDR3 DNA reads TGTGCCAGCAGCTTAGTTGACAGGGGAGAGACCCAGTACTTC.

This chain connects TRBV5-6 to TRBJ1-1; D gene unclear. Trimming left V 3 bases short and J 1 base short, with 13 bases between. Germline V CDR1 and CDR2: SGHDT, YYEEEE. The CDR3 has 15 amino acids. The CDR3, as DNA: TGTGCCAGCAGCTCAGGCCCACGGGGGAACACTGAAGCTTTCTTT. It yields the protein CASSSGPRGNTEAFF.

The CDR3 here is CASSPGGAKNIQYF. The CDR3 region has the DNA TGTGCCAGCAGTCCTGGGGGGGCCAAAAACATTCAGTACTTC. The V call is TRBV28, the J call TRBJ2-4; TRBD2 might be the D (6 bases). Between the trimmed V and J ends, which lost 5 bases and 1 base, there was a span of 9 bases. The CDR3 has 14 residues. Per the germline V gene, CDR1 is MDHEN and CDR2 is SYDVKM.